This is a list of T cell receptor beta chains from one sample in a study of siplizumab effects on memory and regulatory T cells. Data came from immunoSEQ multiplex PCR; TCRdb stores just in-frame clones and leaves some out. The table shows 100,000 to 120,000 clones, with roughly 92% occurring only once. Material: CD4+ T cells sorted from blood. All receptors derive from a human donor in good health. The CDR3 runs from the conserved cysteine through the conserved F or W. Fields, in order: V gene, D gene, CDR3 length, J gene, clone size, CDR3 DNA, CDR3 protein. A D gene is named only where the DNA matches it firmly. Where a row states a size, it is once, few, many or the class of an expanded clone; other rows omit it.

TRBV7-8,-,16,TRBJ1-5,-,TGTGCCAGCAGCCCCACGTGGAGGGTCGGAAATCAGCCCCAGCATTTT,CASSPTWRVGNQPQHF
TRBV2,TRBD1,14,TRBJ2-5,-,TGTGCCAGCAGTGAGGCAGGGGGCGCGGAGACCCAGTACTTC,CASSEAGGAETQYF
TRBV30,-,11,TRBJ1-2,-,TGTGCCTGGAATCTGGAATATGGCTACACCTTC,CAWNLEYGYTF
TRBV2,-,14,TRBJ1-1,-,TGTGCCAGCAGTCCACAGGGTGGTAACACTGAAGCTTTCTTT,CASSPQGGNTEAFF
TRBV5-1,-,14,TRBJ2-3,-,TGCGCCAGCGGAGTCGGCTGGGGCACAGATACGCAGTATTTT,CASGVGWGTDTQYF
TRBV7-2,TRBD1,16,TRBJ1-5,-,TGTGCCAGCAGCTTAGCAGGGACAGGGAGGGATCAGCCCCAGCATTTT,CASSLAGTGRDQPQHF
TRBV6-5,-,11,TRBJ1-2,-,TGTGCCAGCAGTTTAAACTATGGCTACACCTTC,CASSLNYGYTF
TRBV19,-,15,TRBJ1-1,once,TGTGCCAGTAGTATTTTGGCAGGGAAGAACACTGAAGCTTTCTTT,CASSILAGKNTEAFF
TRBV5-1,TRBD1,16,TRBJ2-7,-,TGCGCCAGCAGCTGGAGCTTAGGACAGGGCTCCTACGAGCAGTACTTC,CASSWSLGQGSYEQYF
TRBV7-2,-,15,TRBJ2-2,-,TGTGCCAGCAGCTTAGCTGGGCCGGGGACCGGGGAGCTGTTTTTT,CASSLAGPGTGELFF
TRBV6-6,-,14,TRBJ1-5,-,TGTGCCAGCAGTTCTGGACAGCTCAATCAGCCCCAGCATTTT,CASSSGQLNQPQHF
TRBV6-5,TRBD1,14,TRBJ1-6,-,TGTGCCAGCAGTTACGGGACAGGCAATTCACCCCTCCACTTT,CASSYGTGNSPLHF
TRBV5-1,TRBD1,18,TRBJ1-3,-,TGCGCCAGCAGCTTGGCGGGACAGGGGGCATCCTCTGGAAACACCATATATTTT,CASSLAGQGASSGNTIYF
TRBV2,TRBD2,16,TRBJ2-3,-,TGTGCCAGCAGCGTGTCTAGCGGGAGGGCTTCAGATACGCAGTATTTT,CASSVSSGRASDTQYF
TRBV10-3,-,13,TRBJ1-6,-,TGTGCCACGGGTAGGGACTATAATTCACCCCTCCACTTT,CATGRDYNSPLHF
TRBV7-8,-,15,TRBJ2-7,-,TGTGCCAGCAGACTAGCCGGGACAGTGCCGCGGGAGCAGTACTTC,CASRLAGTVPREQYF
TRBV7-8,-,14,TRBJ2-7,once,TGTGCCAGCAGCCTTAACGGGCAACCCTACGAGCAGTACTTC,CASSLNGQPYEQYF
TRBV11-3,-,12,TRBJ2-1,once,TGTGCCAGCAGCTTAGATCGCACTCAGCAGTTCTTC,CASSLDRTQQFF
TRBV5-1,-,14,TRBJ2-7,-,TGCGCCAGCAGCACAAGACAGGCGGGACACGAGCAGTACTTC,CASSTRQAGHEQYF
TRBV14,-,18,TRBJ1-1,once,TGTGCCAGCAGCCAAGATAAGAGCGCAGGACGGTGGGGCACTGAAGCTTTCTTT,CASSQDKSAGRWGTEAFF
TRBV7-9,-,15,TRBJ1-2,-,TGTGCCAGCAGCTTAGAGGCAGCTCTAGGCTATGGCTACACCTTC,CASSLEAALGYGYTF
TRBV7-9,-,15,TRBJ1-1,few,TGTGCCAGCAGCTTAGTAGGCAGAAAGAACACTGAAGCTTTCTTT,CASSLVGRKNTEAFF
TRBV7-2,-,17,TRBJ2-5,-,TGTGCCAGCAGCTTAGCGGAGACGCGGGGCTTTAGGGAGACCCAGTACTTC,CASSLAETRGFRETQYF
TRBV6-4,TRBD1,13,TRBJ2-1,-,TGTGCCAGCACCGGGACAGGGGGCTATGAGCAGTTCTTC,CASTGTGGYEQFF
TRBV20-1,-,11,TRBJ2-7,-,TGCAGTGCCCTGACCTCCTACGAGCAGTACTTC,CSALTSYEQYF
TRBV18,TRBD2,15,TRBJ2-5,-,TGTGCCAGCTCACCAATAGCGGGAAGGCAAGAGACCCAGTACTTC,CASSPIAGRQETQYF
TRBV10-1,TRBD2,17,TRBJ2-1,once,TGCGCCAGCAGTGAGAAGGCGGGGGTAGCGGGAAACAATGAGCAGTTCTTC,CASSEKAGVAGNNEQFF
TRBV5-6,-,12,TRBJ2-3,-,TGTGCCAGCAGGGCTAACAGGAATACGCAGTATTTT,CASRANRNTQYF
TRBV5-1,-,14,TRBJ2-1,-,TGCGCCAGCAGCTTTAACAGGGAGCACAATGAGCAGTTCTTC,CASSFNREHNEQFF
TRBV5-1,-,15,TRBJ1-2,once,TGCGCCAGCAGCCTCGGCCCTACAGGACTCTATGGCTACACCTTC,CASSLGPTGLYGYTF
TRBV18,TRBD1,13,TRBJ2-4,-,TGTGCCAGCTCACCACAGGGGGCGGGCATTCAGTACTTC,CASSPQGAGIQYF
TRBV19,TRBD2,17,TRBJ2-3,-,TGTGCCAGTAGTCGAAACGGACTAGCGGGAGTAACAGATACGCAGTATTTT,CASSRNGLAGVTDTQYF
TRBV30,-,12,TRBJ1-2,-,TGTGCCTGGAGTAAAACGACTTATGGCTACACCTTC,CAWSKTTYGYTF
TRBV5-1,TRBD2,15,TRBJ2-1,-,TGCGCCAGCAGCTACCTAGCGGGATCCTACAATGAGCAGTTCTTC,CASSYLAGSYNEQFF
TRBV6-5,TRBD2,15,TRBJ2-7,once,TGTGCCAGCAGTTTGAAACTAGCGGGAGTGGGGGAGCAGTACTTC,CASSLKLAGVGEQYF
TRBV29-1,-,14,TRBJ2-7,-,TGCAGCGTTGGGGGGCTCGGGGGGCGGAACGAGCAGTACTTC,CSVGGLGGRNEQYF
TRBV7-2,-,15,TRBJ2-4,-,TGTGCCAGCAGCTTAGGGTACCTGGGGAGAGACATTCAGTACTTC,CASSLGYLGRDIQYF
TRBV27,-,16,TRBJ1-5,-,TGTGCCAGCAGTTTAATTGGGGGATATAGCAATCAGCCCCAGCATTTT,CASSLIGGYSNQPQHF
TRBV5-6,-,18,TRBJ2-7,-,TGTGCCAGCAGCTTTCTCCCGGGGAAAACCGGCGGCAGGTACGAGCAGTACTTC,CASSFLPGKTGGRYEQYF
TRBV4-2,-,14,TRBJ1-2,few,TGTGCCAGCAGCCAAGTTAATAGGGTCTATGGCTACACCTTC,CASSQVNRVYGYTF
TRBV2,-,14,TRBJ2-3,once,TGTGCCAGCAGTGATCGACGGCGCACAGATACGCAGTATTTT,CASSDRRRTDTQYF
TRBV5-1,-,14,TRBJ1-2,-,TGCGCCAGCAGCTTGGGACTTGGAAGCTATGGCTACACCTTC,CASSLGLGSYGYTF
TRBV6-1,-,14,TRBJ1-5,few,TGTGCCAGCAGTGAATGGGTGGCGGGTCAGCCCCAGCATTTT,CASSEWVAGQPQHF
TRBV6-5,-,15,TRBJ2-2,-,TGTGCCAGCAGCCGACCGGGACGTCTCACCGGGGAGCTGTTTTTT,CASSRPGRLTGELFF
TRBV19,-,16,TRBJ1-1,-,TGTGCCAGTAGTATATTGGGGGACGGAGGGAACACTGAAGCTTTCTTT,CASSILGDGGNTEAFF
TRBV5-1,-,14,TRBJ2-3,-,TGCGCCAGCAGCTGGCTAGCAAACACAGATACGCAGTATTTT,CASSWLANTDTQYF
TRBV7-8,-,15,TRBJ1-1,-,TGTGCCAGCAGCTTAGAAAGATTGGGCGGGACTGAAGCTTTCTTT,CASSLERLGGTEAFF
TRBV21-1,-,17,TRBJ2-6,-,TGTGCCATAAAGGACAGGGGAGACTCTTCTGGGGCCAACGTCCTGACTTTC,CAIKDRGDSSGANVLTF
TRBV2,TRBD1,13,TRBJ2-3,-,TGTGCCAGACGGGGGACAGGGACAGATACGCAGTATTTT,CARRGTGTDTQYF
TRBV19,-,13,TRBJ1-5,-,TGTGCCAGTAGTCAGGGTTCCCATCAGCCCCAGCATTTT,CASSQGSHQPQHF
TRBV5-1,TRBD1,15,TRBJ2-3,once,TGCGCCAGCAGCTTGGACAGGGGGGACACAGATACGCAGTATTTT,CASSLDRGDTDTQYF
TRBV6-5,TRBD1,15,TRBJ1-4,-,TGTGCCAGCAGTTCAGGACAGGGGCGTTGGGAAAAACTGTTTTTT,CASSSGQGRWEKLFF
TRBV2,TRBD1,16,TRBJ2-1,once,TGTGCCAGCAACACTTATTGGACAGGGCCTTACAATGAGCAGTTCTTC,CASNTYWTGPYNEQFF
TRBV7-9,TRBD1,17,TRBJ1-2,-,TGTGCCAGCAGCCCCTGGAGGGGACAGTACGGACTATGGGGCTACACCTTC,CASSPWRGQYGLWGYTF
TRBV11-1,TRBD2,16,TRBJ2-1,-,TGTGCCAGCAGCCCCGGGGGGGGGTACTCCTACAATGAGCAGTTCTTC,CASSPGGGYSYNEQFF
TRBV6-1,TRBD2,16,TRBJ2-1,once,TGTGCCAGCAGTGGGACTAGCGGAGCCATCTACAATGAGCAGTTCTTC,CASSGTSGAIYNEQFF
TRBV2,-,13,TRBJ2-3,once,TGTGCCAGCAAGCAGGGAAGCACAGATACGCAGTATTTT,CASKQGSTDTQYF
TRBV18,-,13,TRBJ1-1,-,TGTGCCAGCTCGGGAGGGCGGAACACTGAAGCTTTCTTT,CASSGGRNTEAFF